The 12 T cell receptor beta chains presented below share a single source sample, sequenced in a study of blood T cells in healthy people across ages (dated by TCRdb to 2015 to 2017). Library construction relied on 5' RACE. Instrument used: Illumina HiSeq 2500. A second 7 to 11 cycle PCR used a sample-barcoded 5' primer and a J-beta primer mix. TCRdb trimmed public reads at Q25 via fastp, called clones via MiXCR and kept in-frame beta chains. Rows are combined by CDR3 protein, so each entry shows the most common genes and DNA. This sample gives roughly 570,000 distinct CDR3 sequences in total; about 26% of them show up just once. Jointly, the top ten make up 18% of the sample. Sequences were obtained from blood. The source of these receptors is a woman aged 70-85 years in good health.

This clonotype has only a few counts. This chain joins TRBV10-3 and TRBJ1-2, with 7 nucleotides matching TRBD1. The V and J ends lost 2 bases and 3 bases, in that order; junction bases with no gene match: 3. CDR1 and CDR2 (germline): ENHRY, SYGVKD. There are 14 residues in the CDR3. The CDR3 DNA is TGTGCCATCAGTGAGAGTGGACAGGACTATGGCTACACCTTC. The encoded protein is CAISESGQDYGYTF.

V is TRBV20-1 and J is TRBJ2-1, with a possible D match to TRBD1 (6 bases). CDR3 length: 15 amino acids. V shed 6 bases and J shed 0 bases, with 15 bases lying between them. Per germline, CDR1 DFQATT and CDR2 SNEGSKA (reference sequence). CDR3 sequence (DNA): TGCAGTGCACGGCCAGGGGTTCTCTCCTACAATGAGCAGTTCTTC. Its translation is CSARPGVLSYNEQFF.

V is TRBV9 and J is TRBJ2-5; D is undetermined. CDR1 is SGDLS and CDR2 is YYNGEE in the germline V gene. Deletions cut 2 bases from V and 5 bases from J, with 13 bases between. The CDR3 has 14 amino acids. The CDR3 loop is CASSVRQDAETQYF. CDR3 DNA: TGTGCCAGCAGCGTGCGTCAAGACGCGGAGACCCAGTACTTC.

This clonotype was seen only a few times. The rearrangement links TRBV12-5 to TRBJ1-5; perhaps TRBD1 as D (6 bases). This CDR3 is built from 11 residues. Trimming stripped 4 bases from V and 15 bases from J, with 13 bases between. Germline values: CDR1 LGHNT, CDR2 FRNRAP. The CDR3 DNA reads TGTGCTAGTGGTTCAGGACAGCCACCGCATTTT. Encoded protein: CASGSGQPPHF.

CDR3 bases: TGCAGCACAACAGGGATAAGTGGCTACACCTTC. It encodes CSTTGISGYTF. The chain combines TRBV29-1 with TRBJ1-2, with D perhaps matching TRBD1 (6 bases). The germline V gene encodes CDR1 SQVTM and CDR2 ANQGSEA. The CDR3 extends over 11 amino acids. With 8 bases removed from V and 7 bases from J, the gap between germline ends came to 14 bases.

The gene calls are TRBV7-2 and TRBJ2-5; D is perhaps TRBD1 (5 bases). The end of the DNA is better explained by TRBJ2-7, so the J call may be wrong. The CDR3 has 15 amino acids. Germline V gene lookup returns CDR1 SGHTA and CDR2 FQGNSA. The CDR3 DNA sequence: TGTGCCAGCAGCTTCCCCGGACACATCTCCTACGAGCAGTACTTC. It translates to CASSFPGHISYEQYF.

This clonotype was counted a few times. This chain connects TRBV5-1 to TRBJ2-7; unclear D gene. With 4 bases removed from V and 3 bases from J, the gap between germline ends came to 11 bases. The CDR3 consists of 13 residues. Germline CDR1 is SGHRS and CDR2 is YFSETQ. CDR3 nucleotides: TGCGCCAGCAGCCCAGTAGACCTCTACGAGCAGTACTTC. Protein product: CASSPVDLYEQYF. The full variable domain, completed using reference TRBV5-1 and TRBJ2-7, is KAGVTQTPRYLIKTRGQQVTLSCSPISGHRSVSWYQQTPGQGLQFLFEYFSETQRNKGNFPGRFSGRQFSNSRSEMNVSTLELGDSALYLCASSPVDLYEQYFGPGTRLTVT.

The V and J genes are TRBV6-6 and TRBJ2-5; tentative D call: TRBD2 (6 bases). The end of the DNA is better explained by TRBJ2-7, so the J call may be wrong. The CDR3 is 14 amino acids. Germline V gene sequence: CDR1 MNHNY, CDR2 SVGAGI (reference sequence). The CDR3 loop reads CASIPGLEVYEQYF. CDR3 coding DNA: TGTGCCAGCATTCCGGGACTGGAGGTCTACGAGCAGTACTTC.

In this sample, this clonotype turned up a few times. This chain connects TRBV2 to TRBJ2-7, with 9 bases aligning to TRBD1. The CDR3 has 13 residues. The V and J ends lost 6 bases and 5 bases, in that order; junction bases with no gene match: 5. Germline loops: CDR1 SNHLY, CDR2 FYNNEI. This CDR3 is CASRGTGSNEQYF. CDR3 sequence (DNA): TGTGCCAGCAGGGGGACAGGGAGCAACGAGCAGTACTTC.

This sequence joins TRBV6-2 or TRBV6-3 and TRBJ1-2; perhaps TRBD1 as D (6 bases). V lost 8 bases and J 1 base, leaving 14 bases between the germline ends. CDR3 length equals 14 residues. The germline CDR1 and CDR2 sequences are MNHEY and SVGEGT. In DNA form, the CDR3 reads TGTGCCAGCTCCGGGGGCTCGGGTAACTATGGCTACACCTTC. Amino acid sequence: CASSGGSGNYGYTF.

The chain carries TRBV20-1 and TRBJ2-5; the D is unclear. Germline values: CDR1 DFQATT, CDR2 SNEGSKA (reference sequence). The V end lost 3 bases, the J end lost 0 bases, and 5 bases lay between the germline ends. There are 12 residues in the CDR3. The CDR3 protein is CSASSYQETQYF. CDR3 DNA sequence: TGCAGTGCTAGTTCCTACCAAGAGACCCAGTACTTC.

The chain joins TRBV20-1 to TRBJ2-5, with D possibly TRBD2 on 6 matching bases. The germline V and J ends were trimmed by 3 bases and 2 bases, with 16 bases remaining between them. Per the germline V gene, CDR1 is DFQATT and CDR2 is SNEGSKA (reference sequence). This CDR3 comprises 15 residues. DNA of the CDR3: TGCAGTGCTAGCGGGACTCCGCATGTTCAAGAGACCCAGTACTTC. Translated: CSASGTPHVQETQYF.